The 20 T cell receptor beta chains presented below share a single source sample, sequenced in a study of T cell responses to AZD1222 COVID-19 vaccine. Some clones are missing from TCRdb's copy, which holds only in-frame ones; the method was immunoSEQ multiplex PCR. The sample shows tens of thousands of clones, roughly 90% of them seen only once. The sample in question was peripheral blood, obtained 28 days after the second AZD1222 dose. These receptors all stem from an adult who received the AZD1222 COVID-19 vaccine.

This clone turned up a few times. J is TRBJ2-7 and V is TRBV4-2; either TRBD1 or TRBD2 may supply D (5 bases each). CDR1 and CDR2 (germline): LGHNA, YNFKEQ. The CDR3 totals 15 residues. V was shortened by 0 bases and J by 3 bases, with 12 bases between the two germline ends. The CDR3 region is CASSQEWDGYYEQYF. CDR3 DNA: TGTGCCAGCAGCCAAGAATGGGACGGGTACTACGAGCAGTACTTC.

The CDR3 is CASSDSVLWSSYGYTF. In DNA, the CDR3 is TGTGCCAGCAGTGACTCGGTTTTATGGTCGTCCTATGGCTACACCTTC. The chain uses TRBV6-4 and TRBJ1-2; D gene ambiguous. There are 16 residues in the CDR3. Germline values: CDR1 MRHNA, CDR2 SNTAGT. The ends were cut back, 0 bases at V and 4 bases at J, with 15 bases in the middle.

This clone occurred a few times. This chain joins TRBV18 and TRBJ1-4; D is possibly TRBD1 (5 bases). The CDR3 spans 14 residues. Germline V CDR1 and CDR2: KGHSH, LQKENI. V dropped 3 bases and J dropped 13 bases, with 18 bases sitting between them. The CDR3 nucleotides read TGTGCCAGCTCACCGTTAACGGGGCCCGAGGGACTGTTTTTT. Translating gives CASSPLTGPEGLFF.

CDR3 in DNA: TGTGCCTCCGGGCTAAGGGGGGGCGCGGTAGAGACCCAGTACTTC. Translating it yields CASGLRGGAVETQYF. The chain couples TRBV19 to TRBJ2-5; D possibly corresponds to TRBD2 (7 bases). V lost 11 bases and J lost 4, with 23 bases in between. Germline CDR1 and CDR2: LNHDA and SQIVND (reference sequence). This CDR3 is 15 amino acids long.

V usage is TRBV28 and J usage is TRBJ2-1, with 10 bases aligning to TRBD2. V shed 3 bases, J shed 0 bases, and the junction held 8 bases outside the gene matches. This CDR3 is built from 18 residues. The germline V gene encodes CDR1 MDHEN and CDR2 SYDVKM. CDR3 loop: CASSFWLAGASSYNEQFF. The CDR3 DNA reads as TGTGCCAGCAGTTTTTGGCTAGCGGGGGCCAGCTCCTACAATGAGCAGTTCTTC. Full variable domain (missing parts from reference TRBV28 and TRBJ2-1): DVKVTQSSRYLVKRTGEKVFLECVQDMDHENMFWYRQDPGLGLRLIYFSYDVKMKEKGDIPEGYSVSREKKERFSLILESASTNQTSMYLCASSFWLAGASSYNEQFFGPGTRLTVL.

The chain employs TRBV27 and TRBJ2-2, with D perhaps TRBD1 (5 bases). Trimming took 5 bases from V and 5 from J, leaving 9 bases between them. Germline assignment: CDR1 MNHEY and CDR2 SMNVEV (reference sequence). CDR3 size: 13 residues. CDR3 protein: CASSPQGTGELFF. The CDR3 coding sequence is TGTGCCAGCAGTCCCCAGGGTACCGGGGAGCTGTTTTTT.

The chain carries TRBV20-1 and TRBJ2-5; D unclear. The ends were cut back, 3 bases at V and 1 base at J, with 9 bases in the middle. The CDR3 loop spans 13 amino acids. The germline CDR1 and CDR2 sequences are DFQATT and SNEGSKA (reference sequence). The CDR3 DNA is TGCAGTGCTAGTACCAGCCCCCAAGAGACCCAGTACTTC. Translated, it gives CSASTSPQETQYF.

The chain links TRBV6-5 to TRBJ1-5; possibly TRBD1 for D (5 bases). The CDR3 is 14 amino acids. Germline V gives CDR1 MNHEY, CDR2 SVGAGI. V was shortened by 5 bases and J by 4 bases, with 12 bases between the two germline ends. The CDR3 nucleotides read TGTGCCAGCAGTCTACGGGGCTGGAATCAGCCCCAGCATTTT. This encodes CASSLRGWNQPQHF.

The chain joins TRBV14 to TRBJ2-7; a possible D gene is TRBD1 (5 bases). The germline V gene encodes CDR1 SGHDN and CDR2 FVKESK. The CDR3 is made up of 14 amino acids. Between the trimmed V and J ends, which lost 1 base and 2 bases, there was a span of 9 bases. Here the CDR3 DNA reads TGTGCCAGCAGCCAAGTGGCAGGGCCCTACGAGCAGTACTTC. Amino acids: CASSQVAGPYEQYF.

The chain carries TRBV7-9 and TRBJ1-1; unclear D gene. CDR1 is SEHNR, CDR2 FQNEAQ, per germline (reference sequence). The CDR3 extends over 18 amino acids. V dropped 5 bases and J dropped 3 bases, with 25 bases sitting between them. Here the CDR3 DNA reads TGTGCCAGCAGCCTATCAGCCCGGGTGGGCCCGTTGTACACTGAAGCTTTCTTT. Its protein is CASSLSARVGPLYTEAFF.

J is TRBJ1-1 and V is TRBV6-1; TRBD1 is a possible D gene (5 bases). The CDR3 runs 14 residues. The germline V and J ends were trimmed by 1 base and 6 bases, with 12 bases remaining between them. Germline values: CDR1 MNHNS, CDR2 SASEGT. The CDR3 sequence is CASSEVWDAPEAFF. CDR3 bases: TGTGCCAGCAGTGAAGTATGGGACGCCCCTGAAGCTTTCTTT.

The CDR3 region has the DNA TGTGCCAGCAGTGGCGCCGGGACCATGAACTATGGCTACACCTTC. Amino acid sequence: CASSGAGTMNYGYTF. The gene calls are TRBV6-4 and TRBJ1-2; D may be TRBD1 (5 bases). This CDR3 is built from 15 residues. From germline, CDR1 is MRHNA and CDR2 SNTAGT. V shed 4 bases and J shed 2 bases, with 14 bases lying between them.

The J gene is TRBJ1-1, the V gene TRBV4-3; 12 bases line up with TRBD1. The CDR3 is 17 amino acids. V lost 0 bases, J lost 4 bases, and 6 bases stayed unmatched. In germline, CDR1 is LGHNA, CDR2 YSLEER. The CDR3 is CASSQDPGQGAFTEAFF. For the CDR3, the DNA is TGCGCCAGCAGCCAAGATCCGGGACAGGGGGCTTTCACTGAAGCTTTCTTT.

The rearrangement uses TRBV5-6 and TRBJ2-5; 8 bases are shared with TRBD2. Germline V gives CDR1 SGHDT, CDR2 YYEEEE. This CDR3 has 14 residues. Unmatched junction bases numbered 2, after V lost 0 bases and J lost 4 bases. The CDR3 DNA is TGTGCCAGCAGCTTGGTGAGCGGGGGAGAGACCCAGTACTTC. Translation: CASSLVSGGETQYF.

The chain recombines TRBV6-5 with TRBJ1-5, with 9 positions matching TRBD1. This CDR3 is 15 amino acids long. The V and J ends lost 5 bases and 3 bases, in that order; junction bases with no gene match: 5. Germline V lookup: CDR1 MNHEY, CDR2 SVGAGI. CDR3 nucleotide sequence: TGTGCCAGCAGTCGAGGGACAGGGTCCAATCAGCCCCAGCATTTT. This encodes CASSRGTGSNQPQHF.

J is TRBJ2-2 and V is TRBV4-3; D is possibly TRBD2 (5 bases). Trimming pared 1 base from V and 6 bases from J, leaving 15 bases between. CDR1 and CDR2 from the germline V gene are LGHNA and YSLEER. The CDR3 totals 16 residues. Here the CDR3 DNA reads TGCGCCAGCAGCCAAGGGGAATCGGGGATCGCCGGGGAGCTGTTTTTT. This sequence encodes CASSQGESGIAGELFF.

The chain carries TRBV5-1 and TRBJ2-5; perhaps TRBD1 as D (6 bases). This CDR3 has 15 residues. Germline V gives CDR1 SGHRS, CDR2 YFSETQ. V dropped 2 bases and J dropped 1 base, with 12 bases sitting between them. The CDR3 sequence is CASSFLTGSQETQYF. The CDR3 DNA reads as TGCGCCAGCAGCTTTCTAACAGGGTCCCAAGAGACCCAGTACTTC.

The rearrangement links TRBV11-3 to TRBJ2-1; 10 nucleotides agree with TRBD2. Trimming cost V 3 bases and J 4 bases; bases outside gene matches: 6. There are 16 residues in the CDR3. The germline gives CDR1 SGHNT, CDR2 YENEEA. The CDR3 region has the DNA TGTGCCAGCAGCTTGTCTAGCGGGAGTGTATACAATGAGCAGTTCTTC. Its translation: CASSLSSGSVYNEQFF.

This clone was seen once. The gene calls are TRBV9 and TRBJ2-2; 7 positions match TRBD1. Germline V CDR1 and CDR2: SGDLS, YYNGEE. The CDR3 is 15 amino acids. Trimming removed 3 bases from V and 7 bases from J; junction bases left unmatched: 9. The CDR3 reads CASSDRQGGFGELFF. The CDR3 DNA reads TGTGCCAGCAGCGACCGACAGGGTGGTTTCGGGGAGCTGTTTTTT.

The rearrangement links TRBV6-5 to TRBJ1-5; D gene ambiguous. CDR3 size: 15 residues. CDR1 is MNHEY and CDR2 is SVGAGI in the germline V gene. V was cut by 5 bases and J by 2 bases, with 13 bases left in between. The CDR3, as DNA: TGTGCCAGCAGTACCCTCCCGTCCCGCAATCAGCCCCAGCATTTT. It is translated as CASSTLPSRNQPQHF.